This T cell receptor (beta chain) is drawn from a study of blood T cell repertoires in COVID-19. Study-wide background: There were acute and convalescent COVID-19 samples, and they came from the United States, Italy and Spain.

CDR1 LNHDA and CDR2 SQIVND come from the germline V gene (reference sequence). The CDR3 is 15 amino acids. Losses at the gene ends were 7 bases for V and 4 bases for J; bases not matched to a gene: 7. How the authors handled the data: Amplification from reference gene primers served as the basis for estimated nucleated cell counts. Only in-frame clones appear in the TCRdb table, and some are missing; sequencing was by immunoSEQ multiplex PCR. V, J and clone size derive from that table, while D and trimming were established from the DNA sequence. Of around 150,000 clones listed, about 80% are singletons.

The source is a woman older than 75 with acute or convalescent COVID-19. This chain links TRBV19 with TRBJ2-1; 10 bases line up with TRBD2. The source material was peripheral blood. CDR3 DNA: TGTGCCAGTACCCCCGCTAGCGGGAGATACAATGAGCAGTTCTTC. Translated, it gives CASTPASGRYNEQFF.